A single sample is the source of the 14 T cell receptor beta chains below, sequenced in a study of yellow fever vaccine responses in identical twins (dated by TCRdb to the late 2010s). To prepare the library, RT-PCR was applied. The reads were generated on an Illumina HiSeq 2500. TCRdb reprocessed the public reads (quality trimming at Q25 with fastp, clone calling with MiXCR) and kept in-frame beta chains. Rows with one shared CDR3 protein collapse into an entry with the most common genes and DNA. The sample has 30,000 to 40,000 distinct CDR3 sequences on record, about 63% of them singletons. The ten largest make up roughly 4.3% of the sample. The sample was T cells from blood (PBMCs), unsorted or a sorted subset (not recorded which), taken before or after yellow fever vaccination (not recorded which). These TCRs come from a woman under 30 who received the yellow fever vaccine. Donor details come from another sample of the same person, matched by shared clones.

The gene calls are TRBV29-1 and TRBJ2-2; TRBD1 matches at 7 bases. CDR1 is SQVTM, CDR2 ANQGSEA, per germline. CDR3 length: 15 amino acids. V gave up 4 bases and J gave up 0 bases; unmatched junction bases: 5. CDR3 nucleotide sequence: TGCAGCGTTGCGGGACAGAAAACGAACACCGGGGAGCTGTTTTTT. Its protein product is CSVAGQKTNTGELFF.

This sequence joins TRBV20-1 and TRBJ2-1, with 10 bases identical to TRBD1. The V and J ends lost 5 bases and 6 bases, in that order; junction bases with no gene match: 10. The germline V gene encodes CDR1 DFQATT and CDR2 SNEGSKA (reference sequence). There are 15 residues in the CDR3. CDR3 sequence: CSALTGTGALNEQFF. CDR3 bases: TGCAGTGCTTTAACCGGGACAGGGGCCCTCAATGAGCAGTTCTTC.

The J gene is TRBJ2-1, the V gene TRBV2; D gene unclear. The length of the CDR3 is 12 residues. The germline V gene encodes CDR1 SNHLY and CDR2 FYNNEI. V lost 2 bases and J 1 base, leaving 0 bases between the germline ends. The CDR3 spells CASSESYNEQFF. In DNA, the CDR3 is TGTGCCAGCAGTGAATCCTACAATGAGCAGTTCTTC.

This clonotype appeared a single time. The rearrangement uses TRBV20-1 and TRBJ1-1; D may be TRBD1 (5 bases). The V gene lost 6 bases and the J gene lost 1 base, with 9 bases spanning the gap. The CDR3 length is 12 residues. The V gene's germline CDR1 is DFQATT and CDR2 SNEGSKA (reference sequence). The CDR3 loop is CSAKGRNTEAFF. DNA of the CDR3: TGCAGTGCAAAGGGACGGAACACTGAAGCTTTCTTT.

The chain couples TRBV15 to TRBJ2-5, with D unresolved. Germline CDR1 is LNHNV and CDR2 is YYDKDF (reference sequence). V was trimmed by 0 bases and J by 5 bases, leaving 16 bases between them. The CDR3 covers 16 residues. CDR3 in amino acids: CATSRDTQVRVETQYF. The CDR3 DNA sequence: TGTGCCACCAGCAGAGATACGCAGGTCCGGGTGGAGACCCAGTACTTC.

This chain links TRBV27 with TRBJ1-1; D is unclear. The V end was cut by 2 bases, the J end by 1 base, with 8 bases between. Germline V lookup: CDR1 MNHEY, CDR2 SMNVEV (reference sequence). The CDR3 is 14 residues long. The CDR3 coding sequence is TGTGCCAGCAGTTTAAAGGGCCCGAACACTGAAGCTTTCTTT. It codes for CASSLKGPNTEAFF.

The rearrangement links TRBV5-5 to TRBJ2-3; D may match TRBD1 or TRBD2 (5 bases each). V was cut by 2 bases and J by 4 bases, with 11 bases left in between. The CDR3 runs to 14 residues. Germline assignment: CDR1 SGHKS and CDR2 YYEKEE (reference sequence). The CDR3 is CASSFSPGPDTQYF. For the CDR3, the DNA is TGTGCCAGCAGCTTTTCACCGGGGCCAGATACGCAGTATTTT.

J is TRBJ2-1 and V is TRBV15, with 7 bases identical to TRBD1. J was trimmed by 7 bases and V by 4 bases; bases with no gene match: 10. The CDR3 is 15 residues long. The germline V gene encodes CDR1 LNHNV and CDR2 YYDKDF (reference sequence). The CDR3 bases are TGTGCCACCAGCACCCAACGACAGGGCGCGAATGAGCAGTTCTTC. It encodes CATSTQRQGANEQFF. The full variable domain, its missing parts supplied by reference TRBV15 and TRBJ2-1, is DAMVIQNPRYQVTQFGKPVTLSCSQTLNHNVMYWYQQKSSQAPKLLFHYYDKDFNNEADTPDNFQSRRPNTSFCFLDIRSPGLGDTAMYLCATSTQRQGANEQFFGPGTRLTVL.

The chain joins TRBV18 to TRBJ1-1; D call uncertain. The germline V gene encodes CDR1 KGHSH and CDR2 LQKENI. Trimming left V 10 bases short and J 3 bases short, with 18 bases between. This CDR3 has 14 amino acids. The CDR3 protein is CATVRQGYDTEAFF. The DNA of the CDR3 is TGTGCCACCGTCAGACAAGGGTATGACACTGAAGCTTTCTTT.

V usage is TRBV18 and J usage is TRBJ2-1; D gene ambiguous. CDR3 size: 16 residues. From germline, CDR1 is KGHSH and CDR2 LQKENI. The V end lost 0 bases, the J end lost 0 bases, and 9 bases lay between the germline ends. The CDR3 loop reads CASSPPIHSSYNEQFF. For the CDR3, the DNA is TGTGCCAGCTCACCACCAATCCATAGCTCCTACAATGAGCAGTTCTTC.

This chain joins TRBV7-2 and TRBJ1-1; D gene uncertain. The CDR3 length is 13 residues. CDR1 is SGHTA, CDR2 FQGNSA, per germline. Trimming pared 3 bases from V and 4 bases from J, leaving 9 bases between. The CDR3 region is CASSFAGITEAFF. DNA of the CDR3: TGTGCCAGCAGCTTTGCGGGCATCACTGAAGCTTTCTTT.

The genes are TRBV12-5 and TRBJ2-6, with D hard to call. CDR3 size: 15 residues. CDR1 and CDR2 (germline): LGHNT, FRNRAP. V was shortened by 1 base and J by 0 bases, with 4 bases between the two germline ends. The CDR3 protein is CASGLGSSGANVLTF. CDR3 in DNA: TGTGCTAGTGGTTTGGGGAGCTCTGGGGCCAACGTCCTGACTTTC.

The J gene is TRBJ2-1, the V gene TRBV5-6; perhaps TRBD1 as D (5 bases). Germline values: CDR1 SGHDT, CDR2 YYEEEE. V was clipped by 0 bases and J by 8 bases, with 9 bases between them. This CDR3 comprises 13 residues. The CDR3: CASSLVRDDEQFF. The CDR3 DNA follows: TGTGCCAGCAGCTTGGTCAGGGATGATGAGCAGTTCTTC.

The genes are TRBV15 and TRBJ2-3, with 9 bases matching TRBD1. The CDR3 contains 15 residues. CDR1 LNHNV and CDR2 YYDKDF come from the germline V gene (reference sequence). Trimming removed 2 bases from V and 4 bases from J; junction bases left unmatched: 4. This CDR3 reads CATSRTGTGSDTQYF. The CDR3 nucleotides are TGTGCCACCAGCAGAACAGGGACAGGGTCAGATACGCAGTATTTT.